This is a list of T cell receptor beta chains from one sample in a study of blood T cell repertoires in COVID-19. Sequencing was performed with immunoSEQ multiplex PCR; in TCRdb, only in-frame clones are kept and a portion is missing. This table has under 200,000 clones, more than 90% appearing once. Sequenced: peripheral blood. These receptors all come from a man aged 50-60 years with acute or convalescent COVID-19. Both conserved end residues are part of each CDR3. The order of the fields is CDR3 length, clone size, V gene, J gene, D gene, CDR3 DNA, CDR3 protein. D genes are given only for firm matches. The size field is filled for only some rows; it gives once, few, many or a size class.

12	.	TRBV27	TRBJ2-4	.	TGTGCCAGCAGTCCGCGCAAAAACATTCAGTACTTC	CASSPRKNIQYF
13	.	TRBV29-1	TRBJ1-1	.	TGCAGCGTCTTGACAGGCTTGGTCACTGAAGCTTTCTTT	CSVLTGLVTEAFF
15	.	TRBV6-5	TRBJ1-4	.	TGTGCCAGCAGTTACGGACAGCTTCCCGGTGAAAAACTGTTTTTT	CASSYGQLPGEKLFF
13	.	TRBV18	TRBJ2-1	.	TGTGCCAGCTCACCAAGACAGGTCAATGAGCAGTTCTTC	CASSPRQVNEQFF
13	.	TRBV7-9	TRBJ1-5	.	TGTGCCAGCAGCCCCCAGGGTGGACAGCCCCAGCATTTT	CASSPQGGQPQHF
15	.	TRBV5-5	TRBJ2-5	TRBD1	TGTGCCAGCAGCTTCGGGGGGGACAGGGGTCAGACCCAGTACTTC	CASSFGGDRGQTQYF
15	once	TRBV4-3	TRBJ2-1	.	TGCGCCAGCAGCCAGAGATACAGGGATGTCAATGAGCAGTTCTTC	CASSQRYRDVNEQFF
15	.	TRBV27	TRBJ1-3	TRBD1	TGTGCCAGCAGTTTGTCATTTGACAGGGACGACACCATATATTTT	CASSLSFDRDDTIYF
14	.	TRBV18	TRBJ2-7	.	TGTGCCAGCTCACCGTACCCGGTGACCTACGAGCAGTACTTC	CASSPYPVTYEQYF
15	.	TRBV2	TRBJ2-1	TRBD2	TGTGCCAGCAGTGAAGGACTAGCGGGTTGGAATGAGCAGTTCTTC	CASSEGLAGWNEQFF
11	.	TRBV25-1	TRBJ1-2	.	TGTGCCAGCACCACGGGTTATGGCTACACCTTC	CASTTGYGYTF
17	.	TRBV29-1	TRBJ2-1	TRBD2	TGCAGCGTTGAATCATGGGCGGGGGGAGCAAGGTACAATGAGCAGTTCTTC	CSVESWAGGARYNEQFF
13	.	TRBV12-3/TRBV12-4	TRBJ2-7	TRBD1	TGTGCCAGCAGTCGTACAGGGGCCCACGAGCAGTACTTC	CASSRTGAHEQYF
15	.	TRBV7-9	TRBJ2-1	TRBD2	TGTGCCAGCAGCCGGGGGACTAGCGGAGGAGATGAGCAGTTCTTC	CASSRGTSGGDEQFF
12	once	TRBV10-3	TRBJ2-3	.	TGTGCCATTAGAGGGGGATTAGATACGCAGTATTTT	CAIRGGLDTQYF
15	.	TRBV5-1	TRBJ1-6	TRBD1	TGCGCCAGCAGCTTGGGACAGGGAGGCGGTTCACCCCTCCACTTT	CASSLGQGGGSPLHF
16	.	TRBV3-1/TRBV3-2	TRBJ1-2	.	TGTGCCAGCAGCCAAGATGTAGGGGATGGTAACTATGGCTACACCTTC	CASSQDVGDGNYGYTF
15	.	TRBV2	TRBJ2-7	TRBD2	TGTGCCAGCAACAAGAAGCGGGAGTCTCCTTACGAGCAGTACTTC	CASNKKRESPYEQYF
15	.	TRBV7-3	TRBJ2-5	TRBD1	TGTGCCAGCAGCTTAAACAGGGGGCAGCAAGAGACCCAGTACTTC	CASSLNRGQQETQYF
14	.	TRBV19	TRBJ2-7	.	TGTGCCAGCTCGGGTAGGGGGAGCTCCTACGAGCAGTACTTC	CASSGRGSSYEQYF